The TCR beta chain under discussion was sequenced for a study of response to subunit inactivated influenza vaccine. TCRdb processed the RT-PCR reads anew with MiXCR; each CDR3 protein has one entry. The sample records just under 250,000 distinct CDR3 sequences, 12% being singletons. This clonotype was seen a handful of times. Its antigen remains unknown. This CDR3 is built from 15 residues. Per the germline V gene, CDR1 is SGHTA and CDR2 is FQGNSA. Germline trimming cut 5 bases from V and 10 bases from J; bases unmatched to any gene: 12. General study findings and limits: Researchers suggested that each seasonal influenza vaccination recruits few new T cells.

This TCR was sampled from a man aged 45 to 65 who received an inactivated influenza vaccine. The chain has TRBV7-2 and TRBJ2-1, with TRBD2 matching 9 bases. Sequencing was performed on non-naive T cells sorted from PBMCs, taken about 14 days before vaccination. CDR3 protein: CASSPGGLAVGEQFF. The CDR3 DNA sequence: TGTGCCAGCAGCCCAGGGGGACTAGCCGTTGGGGAGCAGTTCTTC.